This T cell receptor beta chain derives from a study of T cells in Graves' hyperthyroidism and ophthalmopathy. Overall study context: At the time of initial diagnosis and before any treatment, peripheral blood was collected.

Pregnant or lactating patients were excluded, as were those with uncontrolled infection or other autoimmune disease. Germline V gene data show CDR1 as SEHNR and CDR2 as FQNEAQ (reference sequence). V lost 6 bases and J lost 6; bases outside the gene matches: 5. There are 15 residues in the CDR3. This clonotype was counted a few times. There were TCR beta CDR3 regions amplified from RNA transcripts. An initial round of RT-PCR targeting the TCR CDR3 relied on the HTBI primer set. TCRdb processed the multiplex PCR reads anew with MiXCR; each CDR3 protein has one entry. This table has around 190,000 distinct CDR3 sequences, about a sixth appearing once.

This sequence joins TRBV7-9 and TRBJ2-3; 14 nucleotides line up with TRBD2. The TCR originated in a woman aged 45 to 65 with Graves' hyperthyroidism. Material: blood. CDR3 residues: CASRGLAGDVDTQYF. DNA for the CDR3: TGTGCCAGCAGGGGACTAGCGGGAGATGTTGATACGCAGTATTTT.